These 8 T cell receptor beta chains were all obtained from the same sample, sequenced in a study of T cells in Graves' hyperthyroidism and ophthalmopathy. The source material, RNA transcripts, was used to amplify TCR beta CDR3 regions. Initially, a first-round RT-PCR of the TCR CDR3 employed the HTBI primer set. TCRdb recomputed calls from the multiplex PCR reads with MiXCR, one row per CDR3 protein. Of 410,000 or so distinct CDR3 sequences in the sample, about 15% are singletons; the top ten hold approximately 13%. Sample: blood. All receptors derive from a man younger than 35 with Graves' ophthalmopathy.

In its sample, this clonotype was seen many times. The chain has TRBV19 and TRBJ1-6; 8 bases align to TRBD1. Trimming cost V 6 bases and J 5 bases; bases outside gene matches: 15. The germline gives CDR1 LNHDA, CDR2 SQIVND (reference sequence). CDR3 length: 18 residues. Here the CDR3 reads CASSIGFRGTGHNSPLHF. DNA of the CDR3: TGTGCCAGTAGCATCGGATTCAGAGGGACAGGACATAATTCACCCCTCCACTTT.

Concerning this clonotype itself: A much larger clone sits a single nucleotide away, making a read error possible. Written as DNA, the CDR3 is TGTGCCAACTGGGAGGGGATTGATGGCTACACCTTC. Translated: CANWEGIDGYTF. The chain joins TRBV12-3 or TRBV12-4 to TRBJ1-2; the D gene is possibly TRBD1 (5 bases). V dropped 10 bases and J dropped 6 bases, with 15 bases sitting between them. The CDR3 is 12 residues long.

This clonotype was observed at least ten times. The CDR3 DNA sequence: TGTGCCAGCAGTGAAGCGAATAGCACAGGGCTGTCAGATACGCAGTATTTT. It codes for CASSEANSTGLSDTQYF. The rearrangement joins TRBV2 to TRBJ2-3; possibly TRBD1 for D (6 bases). The CDR3 consists of 17 residues. From germline, CDR1 is SNHLY and CDR2 FYNNEI. V gave up 0 bases and J gave up 4 bases, with 17 bases separating them.

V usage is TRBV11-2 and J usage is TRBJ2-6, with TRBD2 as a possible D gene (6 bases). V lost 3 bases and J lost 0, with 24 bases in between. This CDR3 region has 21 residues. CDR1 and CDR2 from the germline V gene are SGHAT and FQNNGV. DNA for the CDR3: TGTGCCAGCAGCTTGATGGGGTTTCTGGGACTTACCAGCTCTGGGGCCAACGTCCTGACTTTC. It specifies CASSLMGFLGLTSSGANVLTF.

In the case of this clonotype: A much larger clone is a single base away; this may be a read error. The CDR3 here is CASSQERGGADTQYF. CDR3 in DNA: TGTGCCAGCAGCCAAGAACGGGGGGGGGCAGATACGCAGTATTTT. This chain uses TRBV4-2 with TRBJ2-3; TRBD2 aligns across 8 bases. The CDR3 is 15 amino acids. Germline V lookup: CDR1 LGHNA, CDR2 YNFKEQ. V lost 0 bases and J lost 4; bases outside the gene matches: 3.

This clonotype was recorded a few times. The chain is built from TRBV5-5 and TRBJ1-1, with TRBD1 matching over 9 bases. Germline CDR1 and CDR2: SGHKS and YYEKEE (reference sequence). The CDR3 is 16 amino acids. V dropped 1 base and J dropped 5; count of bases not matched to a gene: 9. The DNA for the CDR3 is TGTGCCAGCAGCTTGAGTCAGTACAGGGGGCGTACTGAAGCTTTCTTT. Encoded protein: CASSLSQYRGRTEAFF.

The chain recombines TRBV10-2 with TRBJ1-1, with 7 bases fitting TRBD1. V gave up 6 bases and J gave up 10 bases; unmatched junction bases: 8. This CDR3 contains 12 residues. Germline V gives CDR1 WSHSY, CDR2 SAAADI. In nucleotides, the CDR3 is TGCGCCAGCAGCCCCACAGGGGCGGGAGCTTTCTTT. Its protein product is CASSPTGAGAFF.

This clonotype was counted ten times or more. CDR3 loop: CAWSRDRPNGYTF. The CDR3 DNA reads as TGTGCCTGGAGTCGGGACAGACCCAATGGCTACACCTTC. The chain links TRBV30 to TRBJ1-2, with 7 bases aligning to TRBD1. The CDR3 runs 13 residues. Germline CDR1 and CDR2: GTSNPN and SVGIG (reference sequence). The junction had 6 bases not matched to a gene; V was cut back by 2 bases and J by 6 bases.